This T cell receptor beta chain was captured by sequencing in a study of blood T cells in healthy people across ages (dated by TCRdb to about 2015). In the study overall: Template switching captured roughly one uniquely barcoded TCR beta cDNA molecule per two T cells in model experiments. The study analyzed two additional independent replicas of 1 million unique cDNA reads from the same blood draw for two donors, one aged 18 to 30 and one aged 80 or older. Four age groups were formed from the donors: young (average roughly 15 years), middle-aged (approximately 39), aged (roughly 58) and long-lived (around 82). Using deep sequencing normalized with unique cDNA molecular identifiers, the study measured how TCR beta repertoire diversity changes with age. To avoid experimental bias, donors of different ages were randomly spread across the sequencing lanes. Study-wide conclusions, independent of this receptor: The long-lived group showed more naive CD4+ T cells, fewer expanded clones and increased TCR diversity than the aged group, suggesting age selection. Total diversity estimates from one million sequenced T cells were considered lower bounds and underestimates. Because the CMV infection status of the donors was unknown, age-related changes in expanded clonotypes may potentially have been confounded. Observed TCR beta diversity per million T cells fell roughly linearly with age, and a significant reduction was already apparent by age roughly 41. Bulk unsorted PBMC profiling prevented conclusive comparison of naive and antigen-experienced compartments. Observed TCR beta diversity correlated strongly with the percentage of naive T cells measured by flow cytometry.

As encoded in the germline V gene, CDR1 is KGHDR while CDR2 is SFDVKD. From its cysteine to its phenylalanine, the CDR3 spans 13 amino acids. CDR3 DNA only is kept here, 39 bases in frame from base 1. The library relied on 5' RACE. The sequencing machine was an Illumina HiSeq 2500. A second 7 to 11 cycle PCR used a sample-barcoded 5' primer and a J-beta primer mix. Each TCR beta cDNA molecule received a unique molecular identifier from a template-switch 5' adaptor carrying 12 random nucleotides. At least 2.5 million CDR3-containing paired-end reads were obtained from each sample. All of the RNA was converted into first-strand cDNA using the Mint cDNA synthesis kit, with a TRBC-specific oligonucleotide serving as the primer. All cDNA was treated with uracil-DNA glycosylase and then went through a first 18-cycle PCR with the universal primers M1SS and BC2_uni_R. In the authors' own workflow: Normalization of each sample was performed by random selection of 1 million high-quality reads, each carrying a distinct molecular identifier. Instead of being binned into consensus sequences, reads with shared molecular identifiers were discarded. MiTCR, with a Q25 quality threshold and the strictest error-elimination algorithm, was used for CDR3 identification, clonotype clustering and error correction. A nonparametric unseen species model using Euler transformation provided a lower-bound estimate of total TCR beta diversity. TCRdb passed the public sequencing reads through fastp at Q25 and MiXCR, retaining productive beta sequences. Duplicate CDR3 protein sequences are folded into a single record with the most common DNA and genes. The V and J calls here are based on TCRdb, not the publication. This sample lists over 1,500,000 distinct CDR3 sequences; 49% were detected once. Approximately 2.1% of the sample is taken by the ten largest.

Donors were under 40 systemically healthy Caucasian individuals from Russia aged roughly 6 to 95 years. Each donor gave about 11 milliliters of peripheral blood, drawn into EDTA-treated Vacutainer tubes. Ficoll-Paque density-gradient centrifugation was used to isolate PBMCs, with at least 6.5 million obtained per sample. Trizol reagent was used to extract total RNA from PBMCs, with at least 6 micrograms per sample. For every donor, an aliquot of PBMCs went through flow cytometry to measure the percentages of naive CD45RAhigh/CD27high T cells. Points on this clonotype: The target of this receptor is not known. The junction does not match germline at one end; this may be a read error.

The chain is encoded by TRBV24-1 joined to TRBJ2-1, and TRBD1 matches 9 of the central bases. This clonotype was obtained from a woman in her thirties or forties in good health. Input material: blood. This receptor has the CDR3 CATGERDRVEQFF. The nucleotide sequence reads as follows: TGTGCCACCGGTGAAAGGGACAGGGTTGAGCAGTTCTTC.